This entry features one T cell receptor beta chain sequence. In the source study's methods: Amplification from reference gene primers served as the basis for estimated nucleated cell counts. Some clones are missing from TCRdb's copy, which holds only in-frame ones; the method was immunoSEQ multiplex PCR. From that table come the V and J calls and clone size; the DNA was used to work out D and trimming. The table records about 190,000 clones, 79% of them present only once. This CDR3 has 16 residues. V was clipped by 5 bases and J by 2 bases; unmatched bases: 9. The data were taken from a study of blood T cell repertoires in COVID-19. Study as a whole: The samples span acute and convalescent COVID-19 from the United States, Italy and Spain. The cDNA or gDNA used as material had been derived from T cells, B-cell-depleted T cells, or PBMCs.

Input material: peripheral blood. This receptor was identified in a man in his fifties or sixties with active or convalescent COVID-19. This sequence joins TRBV5-3 and TRBJ2-2; TRBD1 aligns across 7 bases. TRBV5-3 is assigned to the ORF class and has an uncertain function. Written as DNA, the CDR3 is TGTGCCAGAAGGACGAACAGGGGTGATAACACCGGGGAGCTGTTTTTT. As protein: CARRTNRGDNTGELFF.